The rows below give T cell receptor beta chains drawn from one sample of a study of T-cell reconstitution after alpha-beta-depleted transplantation in children. TCRdb reprocessed the PCR reads with MiXCR, giving one entry per CDR3 protein. The table shows roughly 670,000 distinct CDR3 sequences, with about 12% occurring only once. Sequencing used PBMCs, obtained before TCRalphabeta/CD19-depleted stem cell transplant. The receptors were sampled from a girl aged 2 to 10 with congenital amegakaryocytic thrombocytopenia, due to receive a stem cell transplant. The CDR3 runs from the conserved cysteine through the conserved F or W. A D gene is named only where the DNA matches it firmly. Size tells how often a clone was seen (once, few, many) or the class of an expanded clone, and some rows leave it out.

cdr3_length,v_call,j_call,d_call,clone_size,cdr3_aa,cdr3_nt
16,TRBV9,TRBJ2-7,TRBD1,many,CASSVRPGQGDYEQYF,TGTGCCAGCAGCGTACGACCGGGACAGGGGGACTATGAGCAGTACTTC
16,TRBV5-1,TRBJ2-1,TRBD2,many,CASCPMTSGQSNEQFF,TGCGCCAGCTGCCCCATGACTAGCGGGCAAAGCAATGAGCAGTTCTTC
13,TRBV12-3/TRBV12-4,TRBJ2-5,NA,many,CASSSQGKETQYF,TGTGCCAGCAGTTCCCAGGGGAAAGAGACCCAGTACTTC
12,TRBV20-1,TRBJ2-3,NA,many,CSALTRPGTQYF,TGCAGTGCTCTGACTCGCCCGGGTACGCAGTATTTT
14,TRBV10-3,TRBJ2-7,TRBD2,many,CAIMQAGGSYEQYF,TGTGCCATCATGCAAGCGGGAGGCTCCTACGAGCAGTACTTC
15,TRBV7-2,TRBJ2-2,TRBD2,many,CASSLASGNTGELFF,TGCGCCAGCAGCTTGGCTAGCGGGAACACCGGGGAGCTGTTTTTT
14,TRBV7-2,TRBJ2-7,NA,many,CASSLARGTYEQYF,TGTGCCAGCAGCTTAGCGAGGGGTACCTACGAGCAGTACTTC
13,TRBV5-1,TRBJ2-3,NA,many,CASRLHGTDTQYF,TGCGCCAGCAGGTTGCATGGTACAGATACGCAGTATTTT
14,TRBV5-6,TRBJ2-7,TRBD1,few,CASSTDREVREQYF,TGTGCCAGCAGCACGGACAGGGAAGTACGCGAGCAGTACTTC
15,TRBV7-2,TRBJ1-5,NA,few,CASSLVFGLNQPQHF,TGTGCCAGCAGCTTAGTTTTCGGCTTAAATCAGCCCCAGCATTTT
13,TRBV20-1,TRBJ2-4,TRBD2,many,CSAQGAGAGIQYF,TGCAGTGCTCAGGGTGCGGGAGCGGGCATTCAGTACTTC
15,TRBV20-1,TRBJ2-1,NA,many,CSACNSEKDPNEQFF,TGCAGTGCTTGTAATAGCGAAAAGGACCCCAATGAGCAGTTCTTC
15,TRBV5-1,TRBJ2-5,NA,NA,CASSLGPHGWETQYF,TGCGCCAGCAGCTTGGGGCCCCATGGCTGGGAGACCCAGTACTTC
15,TRBV11-2,TRBJ2-1,NA,many,CASSFAPLRLGEQFF,TGTGCCAGCAGCTTCGCCCCCCTCCGGTTAGGTGAGCAGTTCTTC
14,TRBV7-2,TRBJ2-1,NA,NA,CASSLGREIGEQFF,TGTGCCAGCAGCTTAGGACGAGAGATTGGTGAGCAGTTCTTC
14,TRBV5-1,TRBJ1-5,NA,many,CASSLGESNQPQHF,TGCGCCAGCAGCTTGGGAGAGTCCAATCAGCCCCAGCATTTT
13,TRBV7-3,TRBJ2-5,NA,NA,CASSPGIGGAQYF,TGTGCCAGCAGCCCCGGAATCGGGGGAGCCCAGTACTTC
16,TRBV5-1,TRBJ2-4,TRBD2,many,CASSQVAGRAKNIQYF,TGCGCCAGCAGCCAAGTAGCGGGAAGGGCCAAAAACATTCAGTACTTC
16,TRBV5-5,TRBJ2-1,NA,NA,CASKNGGLSSYNEQFF,TGTGCCAGCAAAAATGGGGGCTTGAGCTCCTACAATGAGCAGTTCTTC
14,TRBV12-3/TRBV12-4,TRBJ2-3,TRBD2,NA,CASKGLAATDTQYF,TGTGCCAGCAAAGGACTAGCTGCCACAGATACGCAGTATTTT
17,TRBV12-3/TRBV12-4,TRBJ2-2,NA,NA,CASTRPGTLDITGELFF,TGTGCCAGCACCCGACCCGGGACCCTAGACATTACCGGGGAGCTGTTTTTT
14,TRBV7-2,TRBJ2-1,NA,NA,CASSPDRVDNEQFF,TGTGCCAGCAGCCCCGACCGGGTGGACAATGAGCAGTTCTTC
12,TRBV12-3/TRBV12-4,TRBJ2-7,TRBD1,many,CASRDRTYEQYF,TGTGCCAGCCGGGACAGGACCTACGAGCAGTACTTC
17,TRBV5-1,TRBJ2-4,NA,few,CASSLSPNLGPKNIQYF,TGCGCCAGCAGCTTGAGTCCCAACCTGGGGCCTAAAAACATTCAGTACTTC
14,TRBV29-1,TRBJ2-3,NA,many,CSVDSDGVTDTQYF,TGCAGCGTTGATTCGGATGGGGTCACAGATACGCAGTATTTT
16,TRBV7-7,TRBJ2-1,TRBD2,NA,CASSPLAGGPTVEQFF,TGTGCCAGCAGCCCGTTAGCGGGAGGACCGACGGTTGAGCAGTTCTTC
14,TRBV30,TRBJ2-2,TRBD1,NA,CAWRGQVDTGELFF,TGTGCCTGGAGGGGACAGGTCGACACCGGGGAGCTGTTTTTT
14,TRBV30,TRBJ2-2,NA,NA,CAWSNAGITGELFF,TGTGCCTGGAGTAACGCAGGTATCACCGGGGAGCTGTTTTTT
16,TRBV7-9,TRBJ1-6,TRBD1,few,CAVRDRGQRVDSPLHF,TGTGCCGTCCGGGACAGGGGGCAAAGGGTTGATTCACCCCTCCACTTT
14,TRBV10-3,TRBJ2-5,NA,few,CAISEGLTQETQYF,TGTGCCATCAGTGAGGGCCTGACCCAAGAGACCCAGTACTTC